This TCR beta chain appears in the sequencing data of a study of T cell responses to AZD1222 COVID-19 vaccine. Turning to the study itself: Second doses were pooled across both intervals (about 4 or about 12 weeks). General study points: In a largely white British group with more females than males, clonal diversity was possibly underestimated. Only 5 or 6 people who got AZD1222 tested seropositive at baseline. Without day 14 samples, only post-peak T cell repertoires were studied.

Assay: immunoSEQ multiplex PCR; the TCRdb copy retains only in-frame clones and omits some. The table includes 100,000 to 130,000 clones, about 90% detected once. From germline, CDR1 is LGHNA and CDR2 YSLEER. With 0 bases removed from V and 12 bases from J, the gap between germline ends came to 20 bases. This CDR3 is built from 16 residues. Concerning this clone: The antigen remains undetermined.

This sample comprised peripheral blood, obtained on day 0 of AZD1222 vaccination. The source of this sequence is an adult in good health. V usage is TRBV4-3 and J usage is TRBJ1-4; a weak D match, TRBD1 (6 bases). CDR3 region: CASSQELMVRGNQLFF. The CDR3 DNA reads TGCGCCAGCAGCCAAGAATTGATGGTTAGGGGGAACCAACTGTTTTTT.